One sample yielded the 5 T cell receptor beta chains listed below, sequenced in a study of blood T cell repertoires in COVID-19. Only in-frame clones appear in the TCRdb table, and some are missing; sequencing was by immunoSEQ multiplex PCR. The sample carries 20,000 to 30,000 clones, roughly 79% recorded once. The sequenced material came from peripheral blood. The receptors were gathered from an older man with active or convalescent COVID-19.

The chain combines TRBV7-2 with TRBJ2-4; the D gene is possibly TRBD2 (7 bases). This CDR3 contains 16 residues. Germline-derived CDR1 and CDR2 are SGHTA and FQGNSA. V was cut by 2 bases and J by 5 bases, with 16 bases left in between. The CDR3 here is CASSLRGGAGENIQYF. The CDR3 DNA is TGTGCCAGCAGCTTAAGGGGGGGCGCGGGGGAAAACATTCAGTACTTC. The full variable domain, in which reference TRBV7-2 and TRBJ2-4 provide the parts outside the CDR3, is GAGVSQSPSNKVTEKGKDVELRCDPISGHTALYWYRQSLGQGLEFLIYFQGNSAPDKSGLPSDRFSAERTGGSVSTLTIQRTQQEDSAVYLCASSLRGGAGENIQYFGAGTRLSVL.

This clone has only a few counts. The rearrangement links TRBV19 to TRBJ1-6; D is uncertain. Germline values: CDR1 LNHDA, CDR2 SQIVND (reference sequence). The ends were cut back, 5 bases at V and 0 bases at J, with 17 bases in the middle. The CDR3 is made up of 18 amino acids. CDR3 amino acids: CASSSRAGGSSYNSPLHF. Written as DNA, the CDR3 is TGTGCCAGTAGTTCCCGCGCAGGAGGGAGCTCCTATAATTCACCCCTCCACTTT. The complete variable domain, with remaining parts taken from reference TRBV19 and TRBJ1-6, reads DGGITQSPKYLFRKEGQNVTLSCEQNLNHDAMYWYRQDPGQGLRLIYYSQIVNDFQKGDIAEGYSVSREKKESFPLTVTSAQKNPTAFYLCASSSRAGGSSYNSPLHFGNGTRLTVT.

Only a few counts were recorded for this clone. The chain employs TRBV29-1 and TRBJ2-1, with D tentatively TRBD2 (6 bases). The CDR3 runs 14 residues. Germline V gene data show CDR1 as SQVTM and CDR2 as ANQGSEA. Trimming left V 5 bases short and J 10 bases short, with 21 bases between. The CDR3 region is CSVFGTGLFREQFF. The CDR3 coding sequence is TGCAGCGTTTTTGGGACGGGACTTTTTCGGGAGCAGTTCTTC.

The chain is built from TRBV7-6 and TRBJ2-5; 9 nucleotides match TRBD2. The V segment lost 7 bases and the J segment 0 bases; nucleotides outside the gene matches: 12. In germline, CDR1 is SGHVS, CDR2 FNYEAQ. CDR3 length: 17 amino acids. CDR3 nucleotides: TGTGCCAGCACCCCCGTGGTTACTAGCGGGTACCAAGAGACCCAGTACTTC. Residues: CASTPVVTSGYQETQYF.

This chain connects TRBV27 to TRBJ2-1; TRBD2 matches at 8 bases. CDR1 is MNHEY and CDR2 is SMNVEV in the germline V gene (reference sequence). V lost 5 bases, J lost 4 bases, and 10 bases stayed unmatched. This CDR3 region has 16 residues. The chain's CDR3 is CASSPPDGRVYNEQFF. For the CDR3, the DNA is TGTGCCAGCAGTCCCCCGGACGGGAGGGTTTACAATGAGCAGTTCTTC.